This T cell receptor beta chain was retrieved from a study of blood T cell repertoires in COVID-19 (TCRdb year 2020). Looking at the study overall: Samples from collaborators originated in the United States, Italy and Spain and spanned both the acute and convalescent phases of COVID-19. The material from the prospective study consisted of cDNA or gDNA derived from T cells, B-cell-depleted T cells, or PBMCs. Deeply sampled blood TCRbeta repertoires from subjects exposed to, actively infected with, or recovered from COVID-19 were included in the dataset. A freely available public database, intended as a resource for researchers studying the immune response to SARS-CoV-2, is where the repertoires were released. Samples were obtained from the ongoing ImmuneRACE study (first 160 participants) and from some 1,300 subjects provided by 6 global collaborators. A de-identified subject ID, COVID-19 status, age in years and sex were almost always included in the sample metadata. Where available, HLA class I and class II types were taken from metadata supplied by the sample provider and were not determined by assay-based typing. Results and caveats for the whole study, not just this receptor: The amount of clinical and demographic metadata varied by source and participant and was provided uncurated.

The immunoSEQ Assay, a bias-controlled multiplex PCR, was used to amplify TCRbeta CDR3 regions from genomic DNA. The original methods were these. The number of nucleated cells in each sample was estimated from the amplification of reference gene primers within the assay. To quantify the absolute abundance of each unique TCRbeta CDR3 rearrangement, sequence reads were collapsed and filtered. Productive Simpson clonality was computed per sample as the square root of Simpson's diversity index over productive rearrangements. This immuneACCESS table, as held by TCRdb, lists in-frame sequences with V and J called but not all clones. Of the missing ones, under half trace to an unresolved V gene in checked studies; the others have no known cause. The V and J calls and clone size come from that table; D and trimming were worked out from the DNA. This sample is represented by 45,000 to 60,000 clones; around 84% of them were singletons. The top ten constitute 10% to 15% of the sample.

Concerning this clone: The antigen it binds to is not known. It has no much larger one-base neighbor in the sample; base qualities were not kept.

CDR1 and CDR2, per the germline V gene (reference sequence), are GTSNPN and SVGIG. CDR3 length: 15 amino acids, cysteine to phenylalanine. Of all the DNA, just the CDR3 is kept, 45 bases in frame from base 1. For this chain, trimming is 2 bases at the V end and 3 bases at the J end, and the number of junction bases without a gene match is 7. Collaborating institutions collected whole blood in K2EDTA tubes following their own protocols. For TCRbeta analysis, collaborators shipped samples as frozen whole blood, isolated PBMCs, or DNA extracted from either of those sample types. The V gene is TRBV30 and the J gene is TRBJ2-5, and 9 bases in between align with TRBD1. The sequence was collected from a woman at least 80 years old with acute or convalescent COVID-19. The sample consisted of peripheral blood. This receptor carries the CDR3 CAWSSGTGPKETQYF. The DNA sequence is as follows: TGTGCCTGGAGTTCCGGGACAGGGCCGAAAGAGACCCAGTACTTC.